The 20 T cell receptor beta chains below all came from one sample that was sequenced in a study of T cell responses to AZD1222 COVID-19 vaccine. Only in-frame clones appear in the TCRdb table, and some are missing; sequencing was by immunoSEQ multiplex PCR. The sample records 150,000 or so clones, around 93% being singletons. Sample: peripheral blood, taken on day 0 of AZD1222 vaccination. Receptors originate from an adult in good health.

This clone was found a few times. The V gene is TRBV7-9, the J gene TRBJ1-5; no clear D gene. The CDR3 has 13 residues. Germline loops: CDR1 SEHNR, CDR2 FQNEAQ (reference sequence). Trimming removed 3 bases at V and 2 bases at J, with 5 bases between. CDR3 region: CASSFDGNQPQHF. The CDR3 nucleotides read TGTGCCAGCAGCTTCGACGGCAATCAGCCCCAGCATTTT. Full variable domain (missing parts from reference TRBV7-9 and TRBJ1-5): DTGVSQNPRHKITKRGQNVTFRCDPISEHNRLYWYRQTLGQGPEFLTYFQNEAQLEKSRLLSDRFSAERPKGSFSTLEIQRTEQGDSAMYLCASSFDGNQPQHFGDGTRLSIL.

The chain's CDR3 is CASSFAGLAGGTSTDTQYF. DNA of the CDR3: TGCGCCAGCAGCTTCGCCGGACTAGCGGGGGGGACTAGCACAGATACGCAGTATTTT. This chain joins TRBV4-1 and TRBJ2-3, with 15 nucleotides matching TRBD2. Germline trimming cut 5 bases from V and 0 bases from J; bases unmatched to any gene: 9. Germline V gene data show CDR1 as MGHRA and CDR2 as YSYEKL. The CDR3 contains 19 residues.

The chain carries TRBV9 and TRBJ1-1; a possible D gene is TRBD1 (5 bases). With 4 bases removed from V and 1 base from J, the gap between germline ends came to 14 bases. The length of the CDR3 is 15 residues. CDR1 and CDR2 from the germline V gene are SGDLS and YYNGEE. The CDR3 sequence: CASSPGAGANTEAFF. For the CDR3, the DNA is TGTGCCAGCAGCCCCGGGGCAGGTGCGAACACTGAAGCTTTCTTT.

The CDR3 sequence is CATSEGTGGGETQYF. The CDR3 bases are TGTGCCACCAGTGAGGGAACAGGCGGCGGGGAGACCCAGTACTTC. This rearrangement joins TRBV24-1 to TRBJ2-5; D assignment may be TRBD1 or TRBD2 (5 bases each). The CDR3 loop spans 15 amino acids. V was pared by 4 bases and J by 5 bases, with 16 bases between. Germline V gives CDR1 KGHDR, CDR2 SFDVKD.

The rearrangement uses TRBV3-1 (or the pseudogene TRBV3-2) and TRBJ2-1; the D is unclear. V was trimmed by 0 bases and J by 2 bases, leaving 11 bases between them. The CDR3 is made up of 16 amino acids. Germline CDR1 is LGHDT and CDR2 is YNNKEL (reference sequence). CDR3 in amino acids: CASSQDRAGAYNEQFF. The CDR3 DNA sequence: TGTGCCAGCAGCCAAGATCGGGCAGGAGCCTACAATGAGCAGTTCTTC.

The V gene is TRBV2, the J gene TRBJ1-5; maybe TRBD1 (5 bases). This CDR3 has 13 residues. Germline CDR1 and CDR2: SNHLY and FYNNEI. Trimming took off 4 bases at V and 5 bases at J, with 9 bases between the two ends. The CDR3 sequence: CASSGQLYQPQHF. Here the CDR3 DNA reads TGTGCCAGCAGTGGACAGCTCTATCAGCCCCAGCATTTT.

This chain links TRBV29-1 with TRBJ1-1; 9 bases line up with TRBD1. This CDR3 is built from 11 residues. The germline V gene has CDR1 SQVTM and CDR2 ANQGSEA. J lost 7 bases, V lost 6 bases, and 3 bases had no gene match. This CDR3 is CSVMTGGEAFF. DNA for the CDR3: TGCAGCGTGATGACAGGGGGTGAAGCTTTCTTT.

The rearrangement joins TRBV19 to TRBJ2-1, with D uncertain. The germline V gene encodes CDR1 LNHDA and CDR2 SQIVND (reference sequence). The V gene lost 5 bases and the J gene lost 10 bases, with 12 bases spanning the gap. CDR3 size: 12 residues. Written as DNA, the CDR3 is TGTGCCAGTAGTCCCGATAGTCACGAGCAGTTCTTC. As protein: CASSPDSHEQFF.

The chain has TRBV21-1 and TRBJ1-2; the D call of TRBD1 is as the table states it, not checked on the DNA. TRBV21-1 is labeled a pseudogene. The CDR3 is 14 amino acids. The CDR3 spells CASIRTAANYGYTF. The CDR3 nucleotides read TGTGCCAGCATCCGGACAGCAGCTAACTATGGCTACACCTTC.

The rearrangement joins TRBV7-2 to TRBJ1-1; TRBD1 agrees at 11 bases. The ends lost 2 bases at V and 1 base at J; junction bases unmatched: 3. This CDR3 has 16 amino acids. Germline V gene sequence: CDR1 SGHTA, CDR2 FQGNSA. CDR3: CASSLLGTGGNTEAFF. The CDR3 coding sequence is TGTGCCAGCAGCTTATTAGGGACAGGGGGGAACACTGAAGCTTTCTTT.

This clone was recorded once. The J gene is TRBJ1-2, the V gene TRBV5-1, with 9 bases identical to TRBD1. The ends lost 2 bases at V and 6 bases at J; junction bases unmatched: 8. The germline V gene has CDR1 SGHRS and CDR2 YFSETQ. The CDR3 loop spans 15 amino acids. CDR3 sequence: CASSFLGQGENGYTF. Written as DNA, the CDR3 is TGCGCCAGCAGCTTTTTGGGACAGGGTGAGAATGGCTACACCTTC. Based on the CDR3 plus reference TRBV5-1 and TRBJ1-2, the full variable domain is KAGVTQTPRYLIKTRGQQVTLSCSPISGHRSVSWYQQTPGQGLQFLFEYFSETQRNKGNFPGRFSGRQFSNSRSEMNVSTLELGDSALYLCASSFLGQGENGYTFGSGTRLTVV.

This chain links TRBV28 with TRBJ2-7; TRBD2 matches at 10 bases. V trimming: 1 base; J trimming: 2 bases; junction bases outside the gene matches: 2. Germline-derived CDR1 and CDR2 are MDHEN and SYDVKM. The CDR3 has 15 residues. The chain's CDR3 is CASSLSSGRAYEQYF. DNA for the CDR3: TGTGCCAGCAGTTTATCTAGCGGGAGAGCCTACGAGCAGTACTTC.

The chain recombines TRBV28 with TRBJ1-1, with D perhaps matching TRBD1 (5 bases). Germline assignment: CDR1 MDHEN and CDR2 SYDVKM. There are 12 residues in the CDR3. V gave up 8 bases and J gave up 5 bases, with 12 bases separating them. CDR3 sequence reads: CASLTGGTEAFF. CDR3 DNA: TGTGCCAGCCTAACGGGGGGTACTGAAGCTTTCTTT.

This sequence joins TRBV27 and TRBJ2-1; TRBD1 agrees at 12 bases. CDR3 length equals 14 residues. CDR1 MNHEY and CDR2 SMNVEV come from the germline V gene (reference sequence). Trimming cost V 7 bases and J 8 bases; bases outside gene matches: 6. This chain's CDR3 is CASKVGQGADEQFF. CDR3 nucleotide sequence: TGTGCCAGCAAGGTGGGACAGGGGGCGGATGAGCAGTTCTTC.

The genes are TRBV28 and TRBJ2-5; TRBD2 is a possible D gene (6 bases). Germline assignment: CDR1 MDHEN and CDR2 SYDVKM. V dropped 6 bases and J dropped 2 bases, with 10 bases sitting between them. This CDR3 region has 13 residues. The CDR3 nucleotides read TGTGCCAGCAGGGGACTGGTTCAAGAGACCCAGTACTTC. Translating gives CASRGLVQETQYF.

The rearrangement joins TRBV11-2 to TRBJ2-3; 12 positions match TRBD2. Germline V gene lookup returns CDR1 SGHAT and CDR2 FQNNGV. The CDR3 is 17 amino acids. V lost 5 bases, J lost 8 bases, and 14 bases stayed unmatched. The CDR3 spells CASSPRLAGEGGGTQYF. Here the CDR3 DNA reads TGTGCCAGCAGCCCCAGACTAGCGGGAGAGGGCGGGGGTACGCAGTATTTT.

The chain is built from TRBV21-1 and TRBJ1-2. TRBV21-1 corresponds to a pseudogene. This CDR3 is 16 amino acids long. The CDR3 loop reads CASTPRAIPSLYGYTF. The DNA of the CDR3 is TGTGCCAGCACCCCCAGAGCCATTCCCTCCCTCTATGGCTACACCTTC.

This clone was observed a single time. The V gene is TRBV6-1, the J gene TRBJ2-1; 15 bases fit TRBD2. V lost 1 base to trimming and J lost 6 bases; unmatched junction nucleotides: 7. Looked up from germline, CDR1 is MNHNS and CDR2 is SASEGT. The CDR3 extends over 18 amino acids. The CDR3 DNA sequence: TGTGCCAGCAGTGAAGGCGGACTAGCGGGGGGGCTTGGCAATGAGCAGTTCTTC. This translates into CASSEGGLAGGLGNEQFF.

V and J are TRBV2 and TRBJ2-2, with D unclear. Germline V CDR1 and CDR2: SNHLY, FYNNEI. This CDR3 is built from 18 residues. With 8 bases removed from V and 0 bases from J, the gap between germline ends came to 22 bases. The CDR3 reads CASGRSGRLPSNTGELFF. CDR3 coding DNA: TGTGCCAGCGGTAGAAGTGGAAGGCTGCCTTCGAACACCGGGGAGCTGTTTTTT.

The CDR3 nucleotides are TGTGCCAGCAGCTCTAATACTGGGGCCAACGTCCTGACTTTC. This codes for CASSSNTGANVLTF. The rearrangement links TRBV7-9 to TRBJ2-6; no reliable D call. The V and J ends lost 4 bases and 2 bases respectively, with 6 bases between them. CDR1 SEHNR and CDR2 FQNEAQ come from the germline V gene (reference sequence). CDR3 size: 14 residues.